What follows are 29 T cell receptor beta chains derived from one specimen sequenced in a study of blood T cells in healthy people across ages. PCR was performed a second time for about 6 to 11 cycles using a sample-barcoded 5' primer and a J-beta primer mix. TCRdb processed the 5' RACE reads anew with MiXCR; each CDR3 protein has one entry. The sample holds 270,000 or so distinct CDR3 sequences, roughly 29% seen once. The sequencing sample was made of blood. Receptors originate from a woman aged 70-85 years in good health.

This chain uses TRBV6-1 with TRBJ1-5; D unresolved. The CDR3 is 13 residues long. The V end lost 3 bases, the J end lost 3 bases, and 6 bases lay between the germline ends. CDR1 and CDR2 (germline): MNHNS, SASEGT. CDR3: CASSDGNNQPQHF. The CDR3 DNA follows: TGTGCCAGCAGTGACGGCAACAATCAGCCCCAGCATTTT.

The chain combines TRBV5-6 with TRBJ2-5, with D unresolved. The J call may be faulty, since TRBJ2-1 better matches the DNA end. Germline V gene lookup returns CDR1 SGHDT and CDR2 YYEEEE. CDR3 size: 12 residues. CDR3 sequence reads: CASSFAPGEQFF. CDR3 sequence (DNA): TGTGCCAGCAGCTTCGCCCCGGGTGAGCAGTTCTTC.

V usage is TRBV6-6 and J usage is TRBJ2-4; the match to TRBD1 covers 9 bases. The CDR3 has 19 residues. Per the germline V gene, CDR1 is MNHNY and CDR2 is SVGAGI (reference sequence). V was pared by 0 bases and J by 1 base, with 10 bases of the junction left unmatched. The CDR3 nucleotides are TGTGCCAGCAGTTACTCCGGGACAGGGCCGGTGGTGGCCAAAAACATTCAGTACTTC. Translating it yields CASSYSGTGPVVAKNIQYF.

This clonotype was detected a few times. The chain employs TRBV20-1 and TRBJ1-5, with D unresolved. Trimming stripped 0 bases from V and 1 base from J, with 4 bases between. Germline V gene sequence: CDR1 DFQATT, CDR2 SNEGSKA (reference sequence). CDR3 length: 13 amino acids. The DNA for the CDR3 is TGCAGTGCTAGAGATCACAGCAATCAGCCCCAGCATTTT. Amino acid sequence: CSARDHSNQPQHF.

This clonotype was seen a handful of times. The V call is TRBV3-1, the J call TRBJ1-2; no firm D call. V gave up 0 bases and J gave up 4 bases, with 15 bases separating them. The V gene's germline CDR1 is LGHDT and CDR2 YNNKEL (reference sequence). CDR3 size: 16 residues. The CDR3 loop reads CASSQEGRPRFYGYTF. In nucleotides, the CDR3 is TGTGCCAGCAGCCAAGAAGGCAGACCAAGATTCTATGGCTACACCTTC.

This sequence joins TRBV28 and TRBJ1-2; 7 positions agree with TRBD1. Germline trimming cut 9 bases from V and 6 bases from J; bases unmatched to any gene: 16. Germline V gene sequence: CDR1 MDHEN, CDR2 SYDVKM. The CDR3 extends over 15 amino acids. CDR3 residues: CASGTATLRNNGYTF. The CDR3 DNA reads TGTGCCAGTGGGACAGCTACCCTCAGGAATAATGGCTACACCTTC.

The CDR3 region has the DNA TGTGCCAGCATGGGACCCATGTCGGGGGAGCTGTTTTTT. This encodes CASMGPMSGELFF. The chain is built from TRBV12-3 or TRBV12-4 and TRBJ2-2; either TRBD1 or TRBD2 may supply D (5 bases each). CDR3 length equals 13 residues. Trimming took off 7 bases at V and 8 bases at J, with 14 bases between the two ends.

This rearrangement joins TRBV9 to TRBJ1-4, with 8 bases fitting TRBD1. J gave up 8 bases and V 3 bases, and 9 bases lay outside the gene matches. CDR1 is SGDLS, CDR2 YYNGEE, per germline. This CDR3 contains 15 residues. CDR3: CASSAQPGQAEKLFF. CDR3 DNA: TGTGCCAGCAGCGCTCAACCGGGACAGGCCGAAAAACTGTTTTTT.

This clonotype turned up a few times. This sequence may be a read error, since a much larger clone differs from it by one base. The chain employs TRBV2 and TRBJ2-5, with unresolved D. Trimming took 8 bases from V and 5 from J, leaving 9 bases between them. Germline lookup yields CDR1 SNHLY and CDR2 FYNNEI. CDR3 length: 11 residues. In DNA form, the CDR3 reads TGTGCCAGCGGTCTTACGGAGACCCAGTACTTC. Amino acids: CASGLTETQYF.

Ten or more counts support this clonotype. This sequence joins TRBV29-1 and TRBJ2-5; 10 positions match TRBD2. The CDR3 consists of 14 residues. The V and J ends lost 4 bases and 6 bases, in that order; junction bases with no gene match: 8. The germline gives CDR1 SQVTM, CDR2 ANQGSEA. Here the CDR3 DNA reads TGCAGCGTTGGGGGACTAGCGCCCCGACAGACCCAGTACTTC. Amino acids: CSVGGLAPRQTQYF.

The rearrangement joins TRBV29-1 to TRBJ1-2; unclear D gene. V lost 4 bases and J 4 bases, leaving 10 bases between the germline ends. Germline-derived CDR1 and CDR2 are SQVTM and ANQGSEA. The CDR3 consists of 12 residues. CDR3 DNA: TGCAGCGTTGGCGCAGATACCTATGGCTACACCTTC. This gives the protein CSVGADTYGYTF. Filled out from reference TRBV29-1 and TRBJ1-2, the complete variable domain reads SAVISQKPSRDICQRGTSLTIQCQVDSQVTMMFWYRQQPGQSLTLIATANQGSEATYESGFVIDKFPISRPNLTFSTLTVSNMSPEDSSIYLCSVGADTYGYTFGSGTRLTVV.

In nucleotides, the CDR3 is TGTGCCAGCAGCCCTCGCGGGAGGGGGAATGAGCAGTTCTTC. Its protein is CASSPRGRGNEQFF. The chain joins TRBV14 to TRBJ2-1; TRBD2 matches at 9 bases. CDR1 SGHDN and CDR2 FVKESK come from the germline V gene. After removal of 4 bases from V and 7 bases from J, the junction contained 5 bases not matched to a gene. This CDR3 spans 14 amino acids.

The chain carries TRBV20-1 and TRBJ2-1, with D maybe TRBD2 (6 bases). V was shortened by 3 bases and J by 10 bases, with 19 bases between the two germline ends. Germline V lookup: CDR1 DFQATT, CDR2 SNEGSKA (reference sequence). CDR3 length: 14 residues. CDR3 sequence (DNA): TGCAGTGCTAGGCGGCTTCTAGCGCTTGGAGAGCAGTTCTTC. Translated: CSARRLLALGEQFF.

This clonotype came up a few times. In nucleotides, the CDR3 is TGCGCCAGCAGCACGACGGCCGGCACAGATACGCAGTATTTT. Protein product: CASSTTAGTDTQYF. The V and J genes are TRBV5-1 and TRBJ2-3; D is uncertain. V was pared by 4 bases and J by 1 base, with 10 bases between. Germline CDR1 and CDR2: SGHRS and YFSETQ. The CDR3 consists of 14 residues.

The chain joins TRBV20-1 to TRBJ2-1; D remains unclear. The CDR3 sequence is 14 residues long. CDR1 DFQATT and CDR2 SNEGSKA come from the germline V gene (reference sequence). The V and J ends lost 1 base and 5 bases respectively, with 12 bases between them. The CDR3 sequence: CSARVSALNNEQFF. CDR3 nucleotide sequence: TGCAGTGCTAGAGTCTCAGCCCTTAACAATGAGCAGTTCTTC.

The J gene is TRBJ2-7, the V gene TRBV15; no clear D gene. This CDR3 contains 12 residues. Per germline, CDR1 LNHNV and CDR2 YYDKDF (reference sequence). The V end was cut by 5 bases, the J end by 4 bases, with 9 bases between. CDR3 DNA: TGTGCCACCAGCTCAGAAACTTACGAGCAGTACTTC. Amino acids: CATSSETYEQYF.

This clonotype was observed a handful of times. J is TRBJ1-2 and V is TRBV11-2; D remains ambiguous. The CDR3 has 11 amino acids. V lost 2 bases and J lost 8, with 6 bases in between. CDR1 is SGHAT and CDR2 is FQNNGV in the germline V gene. CDR3 DNA sequence: TGTGCCAGCAGCTTATTTGGGGGCTACACCTTC. As protein: CASSLFGGYTF.

The chain links TRBV20-1 to TRBJ2-3; D is possibly TRBD1 or TRBD2 (5 bases each). Germline V gives CDR1 DFQATT, CDR2 SNEGSKA (reference sequence). This CDR3 comprises 13 residues. V was pared by 7 bases and J by 2 bases, with 13 bases between. DNA of the CDR3: TGCAGTGGGGTAGGGGAGAACACAGATACGCAGTATTTT. Translated: CSGVGENTDTQYF.

This clonotype has only a few counts. The chain combines TRBV6-1 with TRBJ2-1; D is unresolved. The CDR3 is 17 amino acids. V lost 6 bases to trimming and J lost 1 base, with 19 bases between them. Germline CDR1 MNHNS, CDR2 SASEGT. The CDR3 region is CASSRPTGVGSYNEQFF. The DNA for the CDR3 is TGTGCCAGCAGCCGCCCGACTGGGGTAGGGTCCTACAATGAGCAGTTCTTC.

The V and J genes are TRBV18 and TRBJ1-2; maybe TRBD1 (6 bases). There are 15 residues in the CDR3. Trimming removed 3 bases from V and 3 bases from J, with 14 bases in between. Germline CDR1 KGHSH, CDR2 LQKENI. The CDR3 coding sequence is TGTGCCAGCTCACCCCGACGGGACATTGACTATGGCTACACCTTC. Its translation is CASSPRRDIDYGYTF.

This clonotype was seen repeatedly, ten times or more. This rearrangement joins TRBV7-2 to TRBJ2-7; 7 positions match TRBD2. Losses at the gene ends were 5 bases for V and 1 base for J; bases not matched to a gene: 11. The CDR3 contains 16 residues. Germline lookup yields CDR1 SGHTA and CDR2 FQGNSA. The CDR3 nucleotides are TGTGCCAGCAGCCCCTGGGGAGCGGGACTTTCCTACGAGCAGTACTTC. Residues: CASSPWGAGLSYEQYF.

This clonotype was seen repeatedly, ten times or more. The V and J genes are TRBV10-3 and TRBJ2-5; weak D call: TRBD2 (6 bases). V was clipped by 11 bases and J by 2 bases, with 18 bases between them. This CDR3 contains 14 residues. CDR1 is ENHRY, CDR2 SYGVKD, per germline. The CDR3 DNA reads TGTGCCGTCGCGTCGGGAGAAAGACAAGAGACCCAGTACTTC. Protein sequence: CAVASGERQETQYF.

V is TRBV29-1 and J is TRBJ2-3; 12 bases align to TRBD1. The CDR3 sequence is 14 residues long. Germline V gene sequence: CDR1 SQVTM, CDR2 ANQGSEA. V trimming: 7 bases; J trimming: 5 bases; junction bases outside the gene matches: 7. In DNA form, the CDR3 reads TGCAGCGCAGGAGGGACAGGGGGCATAGATACGCAGTATTTT. Protein product: CSAGGTGGIDTQYF.

This clonotype was detected a few times. The chain employs TRBV7-9 and TRBJ2-5, with 9 bases lining up with TRBD2. The CDR3 contains 15 residues. Germline V gives CDR1 SEHNR, CDR2 FQNEAQ (reference sequence). V was pared by 4 bases and J by 3 bases, with 6 bases of the junction left unmatched. The CDR3 DNA sequence: TGTGCCAGCAGCTCGAGGACTAGCGCCGAAGAGACCCAGTACTTC. Its translation is CASSSRTSAEETQYF.

The gene calls are TRBV4-3 and TRBJ2-7; unclear D gene. CDR3 length: 14 residues. The germline V gene has CDR1 LGHNA and CDR2 YSLEER. V gave up 0 bases and J gave up 9 bases, with 15 bases separating them. CDR3 protein: CASSQDSHQPRQYF. The DNA of the CDR3 is TGCGCCAGCAGCCAAGATAGTCACCAGCCGAGGCAGTACTTC.

CDR3 sequence reads: CSALVGGDYEQYF. CDR3 bases: TGCAGTGCCCTTGTGGGAGGGGACTACGAGCAGTACTTC. V gene TRBV20-1 combines with J gene TRBJ2-7, with 7 bases fitting TRBD2. Germline V gives CDR1 DFQATT, CDR2 SNEGSKA (reference sequence). Trimming cost V 6 bases and J 3 bases; bases outside gene matches: 8. The CDR3 has 13 residues.

This clonotype was seen a handful of times. DNA of the CDR3: TGTGCCAGCCTACACTACCGGGACAACGCCTACGAGCAGTACTTC. It translates to CASLHYRDNAYEQYF. The rearrangement links TRBV6-6 to TRBJ2-7; D is possibly TRBD1 (6 bases). Per the germline V gene, CDR1 is MNHNY and CDR2 is SVGAGI (reference sequence). Trimming removed 8 bases from V and 2 bases from J, with 19 bases in between. This CDR3 spans 15 amino acids.

The rearrangement uses TRBV29-1 and TRBJ2-7; tentative D call: TRBD1 (5 bases). The CDR3 spans 11 residues. From germline, CDR1 is SQVTM and CDR2 ANQGSEA. V lost 4 bases and J 7 bases, leaving 11 bases between the germline ends. CDR3 nucleotides: TGCAGCGTTGGGGGCAACACTGAGCAGTACTTC. Translated, it gives CSVGGNTEQYF.

The rearrangement uses TRBV28 and TRBJ2-3; unclear D gene. This CDR3 comprises 12 residues. Germline V lookup: CDR1 MDHEN, CDR2 SYDVKM. V dropped 2 bases and J dropped 2 bases, with 2 bases sitting between them. CDR3 sequence: CASSLLTDTQYF. The CDR3, as DNA: TGTGCCAGCAGTTTACTCACAGATACGCAGTATTTT.